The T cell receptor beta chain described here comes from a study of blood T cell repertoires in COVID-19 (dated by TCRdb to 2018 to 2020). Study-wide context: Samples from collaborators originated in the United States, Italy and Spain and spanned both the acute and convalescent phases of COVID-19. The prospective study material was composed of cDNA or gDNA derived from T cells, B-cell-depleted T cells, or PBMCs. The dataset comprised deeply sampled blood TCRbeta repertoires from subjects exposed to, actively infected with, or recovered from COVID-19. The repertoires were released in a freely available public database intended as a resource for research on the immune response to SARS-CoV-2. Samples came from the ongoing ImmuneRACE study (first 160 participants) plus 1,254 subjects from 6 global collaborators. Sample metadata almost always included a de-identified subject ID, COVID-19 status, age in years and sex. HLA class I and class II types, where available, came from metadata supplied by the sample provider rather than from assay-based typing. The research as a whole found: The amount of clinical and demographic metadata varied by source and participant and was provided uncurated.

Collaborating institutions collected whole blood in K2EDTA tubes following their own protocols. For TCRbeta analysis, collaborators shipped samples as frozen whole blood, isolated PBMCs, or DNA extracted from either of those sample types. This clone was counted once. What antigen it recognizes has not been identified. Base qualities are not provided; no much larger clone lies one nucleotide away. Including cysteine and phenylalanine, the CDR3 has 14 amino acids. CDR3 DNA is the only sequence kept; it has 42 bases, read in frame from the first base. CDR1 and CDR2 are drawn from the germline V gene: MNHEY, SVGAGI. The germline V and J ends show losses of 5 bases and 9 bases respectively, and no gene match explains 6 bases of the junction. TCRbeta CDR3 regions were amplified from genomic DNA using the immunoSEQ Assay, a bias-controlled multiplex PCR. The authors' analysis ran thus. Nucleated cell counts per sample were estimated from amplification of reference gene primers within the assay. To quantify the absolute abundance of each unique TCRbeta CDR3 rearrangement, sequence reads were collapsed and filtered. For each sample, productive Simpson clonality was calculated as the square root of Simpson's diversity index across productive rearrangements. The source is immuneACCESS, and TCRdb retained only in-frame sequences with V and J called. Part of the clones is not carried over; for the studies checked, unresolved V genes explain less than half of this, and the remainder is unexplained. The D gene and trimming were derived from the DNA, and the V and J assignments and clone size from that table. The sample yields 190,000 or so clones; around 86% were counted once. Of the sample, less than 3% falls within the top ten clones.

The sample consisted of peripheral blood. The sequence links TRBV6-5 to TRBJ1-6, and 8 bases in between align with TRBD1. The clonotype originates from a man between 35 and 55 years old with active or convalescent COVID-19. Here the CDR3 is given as CASSPGQVGSPLHF. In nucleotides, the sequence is TGTGCCAGCAGTCCGGGACAGGTGGGTTCACCCCTCCACTTT.